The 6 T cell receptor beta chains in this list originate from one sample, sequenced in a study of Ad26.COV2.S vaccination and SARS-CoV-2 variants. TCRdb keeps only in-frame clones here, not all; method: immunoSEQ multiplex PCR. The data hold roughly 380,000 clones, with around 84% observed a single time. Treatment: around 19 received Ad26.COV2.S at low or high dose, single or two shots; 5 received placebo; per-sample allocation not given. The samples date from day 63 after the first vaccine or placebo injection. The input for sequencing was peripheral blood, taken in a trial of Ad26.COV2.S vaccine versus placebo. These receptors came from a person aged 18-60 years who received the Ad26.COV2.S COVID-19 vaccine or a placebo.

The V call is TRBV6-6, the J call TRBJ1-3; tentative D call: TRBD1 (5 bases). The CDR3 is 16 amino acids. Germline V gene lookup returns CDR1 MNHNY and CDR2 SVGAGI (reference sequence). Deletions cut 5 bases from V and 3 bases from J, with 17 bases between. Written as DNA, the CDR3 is TGTGCCAGCAGTCGACCGGACACCGTCGGTGGAAACACCATATATTTT. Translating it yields CASSRPDTVGGNTIYF.

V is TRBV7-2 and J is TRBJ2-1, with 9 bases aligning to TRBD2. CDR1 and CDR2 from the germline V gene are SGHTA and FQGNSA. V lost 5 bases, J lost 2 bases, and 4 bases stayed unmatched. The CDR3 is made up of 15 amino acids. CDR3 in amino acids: CASSILAGTYNEQFF. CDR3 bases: TGTGCCAGCAGCATTCTAGCGGGAACCTACAATGAGCAGTTCTTC.

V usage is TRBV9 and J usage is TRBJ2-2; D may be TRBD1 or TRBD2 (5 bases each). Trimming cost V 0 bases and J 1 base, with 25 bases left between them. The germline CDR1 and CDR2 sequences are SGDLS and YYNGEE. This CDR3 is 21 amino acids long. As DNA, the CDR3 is TGTGCCAGCAGCGTAGCGGAGATTCTGTTACCGGGACCCCGGAACACCGGGGAGCTGTTTTTT. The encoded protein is CASSVAEILLPGPRNTGELFF. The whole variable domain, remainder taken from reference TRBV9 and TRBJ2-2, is DSGVTQTPKHLITATGQRVTLRCSPRSGDLSVYWYQQSLDQGLQFLIQYYNGEERAKGNILERFSAQQFPDLHSELNLSSLELGDSALYFCASSVAEILLPGPRNTGELFFGEGSRLTVL.

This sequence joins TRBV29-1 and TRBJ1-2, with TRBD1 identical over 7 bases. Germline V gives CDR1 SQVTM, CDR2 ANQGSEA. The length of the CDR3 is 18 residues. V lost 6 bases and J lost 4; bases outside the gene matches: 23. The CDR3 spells CSVVKWATGSMQIYGYTF. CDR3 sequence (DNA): TGCAGCGTCGTGAAGTGGGCGACAGGGAGCATGCAAATCTATGGCTACACCTTC. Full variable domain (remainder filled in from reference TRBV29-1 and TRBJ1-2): SAVISQKPSRDICQRGTSLTIQCQVDSQVTMMFWYRQQPGQSLTLIATANQGSEATYESGFVIDKFPISRPNLTFSTLTVSNMSPEDSSIYLCSVVKWATGSMQIYGYTFGSGTRLTVV.

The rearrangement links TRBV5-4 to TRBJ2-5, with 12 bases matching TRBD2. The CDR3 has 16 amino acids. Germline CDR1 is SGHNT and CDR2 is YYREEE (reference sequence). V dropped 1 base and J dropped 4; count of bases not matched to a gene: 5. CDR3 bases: TGTGCCAGCAGCTTGCCGGGGACTAGCGGGTTAGAGACCCAGTACTTC. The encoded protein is CASSLPGTSGLETQYF. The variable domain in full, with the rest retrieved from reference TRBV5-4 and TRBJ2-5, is ETGVTQSPTHLIKTRGQQVTLRCSSQSGHNTVSWYQQALGQGPQFIFQYYREEENGRGNFPPRFSGLQFPNYSSELNVNALELDDSALYLCASSLPGTSGLETQYFGPGTRLLVL.

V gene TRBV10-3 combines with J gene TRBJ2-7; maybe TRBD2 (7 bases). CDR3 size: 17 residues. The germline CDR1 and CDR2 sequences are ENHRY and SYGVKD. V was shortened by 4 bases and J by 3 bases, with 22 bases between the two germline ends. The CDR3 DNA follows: TGTGCCATCAGTGGGGGGGCTACGGGGAGGGCCGGCTACGAGCAGTACTTC. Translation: CAISGGATGRAGYEQYF.